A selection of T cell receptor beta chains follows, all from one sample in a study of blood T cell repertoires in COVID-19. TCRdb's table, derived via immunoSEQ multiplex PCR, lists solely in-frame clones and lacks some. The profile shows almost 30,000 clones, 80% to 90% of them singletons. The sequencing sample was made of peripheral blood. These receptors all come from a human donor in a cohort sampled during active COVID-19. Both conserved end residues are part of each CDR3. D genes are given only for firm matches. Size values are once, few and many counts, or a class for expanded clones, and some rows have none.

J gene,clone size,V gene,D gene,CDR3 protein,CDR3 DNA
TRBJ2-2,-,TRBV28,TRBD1,CASSPWTGGDTGELFF,TGTGCCAGCAGTCCATGGACAGGGGGCGACACCGGGGAGCTGTTTTTT
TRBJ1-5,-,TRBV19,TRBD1,CASSRDRRQPQHF,TGTGCCAGTAGTCGGGACAGGCGACAGCCCCAGCATTTT
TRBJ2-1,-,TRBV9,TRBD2,CASSVVPSGFSYNEQFF,TGTGCCAGCAGCGTAGTCCCTAGCGGGTTCTCCTACAATGAGCAGTTCTTC
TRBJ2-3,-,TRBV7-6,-,CASSLFPADTQYF,TGTGCCAGCAGCTTATTCCCAGCAGATACGCAGTATTTT
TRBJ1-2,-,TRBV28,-,CASSPETDGYTF,TGTGCCAGCAGTCCGGAGACAGATGGCTACACCTTC
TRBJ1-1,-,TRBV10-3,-,CAISERGGLNTEAFF,TGTGCCATCAGTGAGCGAGGAGGGCTGAACACTGAAGCTTTCTTT
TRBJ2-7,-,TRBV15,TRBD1,CATSTDRGPYEQYF,TGTGCCACCAGCACGGACAGGGGGCCCTACGAGCAGTACTTC
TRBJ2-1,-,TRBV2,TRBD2,CASSLAGDYYNEQFF,TGTGCCAGCAGTCTAGCGGGGGATTACTACAATGAGCAGTTCTTC
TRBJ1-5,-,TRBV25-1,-,CASSREGANQPQHF,TGTGCCAGCAGTAGGGAGGGCGCCAATCAGCCCCAGCATTTT
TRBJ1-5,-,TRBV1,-,CTIKNSHRGRRRAQHF,TGCACTATCAAGAACTCCCACAGGGGCCGGAGGAGAGCCCAGCATTTT
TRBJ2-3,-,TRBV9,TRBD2,CASSVLAGGRADTQYF,TGTGCCAGCAGCGTTCTAGCGGGGGGGAGGGCAGATACGCAGTATTTT
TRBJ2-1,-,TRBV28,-,CASSLPTASRNEQFF,TGTGCCAGCAGTTTACCGACAGCCTCGCGCAATGAGCAGTTCTTC
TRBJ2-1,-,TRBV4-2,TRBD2,CASSHPIRWGGGLSSYNEQFF,TGTGCCAGCAGCCATCCAATTCGGTGGGGCGGGGGGTTGAGCTCCTACAATGAGCAGTTCTTC
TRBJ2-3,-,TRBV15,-,CATSPTRTDTQYF,TGTGCCACCAGCCCTACCAGGACAGATACGCAGTATTTT
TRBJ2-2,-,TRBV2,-,CASSESRVQSNTGELFF,TGTGCCAGCAGTGAATCGCGAGTACAGTCGAACACCGGGGAGCTGTTTTTT
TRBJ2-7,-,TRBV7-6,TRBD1,CASKKGGTGVSEEQYF,TGTGCCAGCAAAAAGGGGGGGACAGGGGTATCGGAGGAGCAGTACTTC
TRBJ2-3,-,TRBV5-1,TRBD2,CASSLGGTSGTDTQYF,TGCGCCAGCAGCTTGGGAGGGACTAGCGGCACAGATACGCAGTATTTT
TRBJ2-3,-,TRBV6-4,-,CASKTGDSSTDTQYF,TGTGCCAGCAAGACTGGGGACTCATCTACAGATACGCAGTATTTT
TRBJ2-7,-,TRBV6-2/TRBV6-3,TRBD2,CASSYSFGTSGGLSEQYF,TGTGCCAGCAGTTACTCGTTCGGGACTAGCGGGGGGTTGAGCGAGCAGTACTTC
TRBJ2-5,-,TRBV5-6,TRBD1,CASSFRDSLEETQYF,TGTGCCAGCAGCTTTAGGGACAGTCTCGAAGAGACCCAGTACTTC
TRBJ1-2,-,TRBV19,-,CASHGNGVNFYGYTF,TGTGCCAGTCATGGAAACGGGGTTAACTTCTATGGCTACACCTTC
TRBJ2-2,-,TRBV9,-,CASSPRPGAGELFF,TGTGCCAGCAGTCCCCGCCCTGGGGCAGGGGAGCTGTTTTTT
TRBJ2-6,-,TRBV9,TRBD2,CASSPPRGGPLDNVLTF,TGTGCCAGCAGCCCCCCGCGGGGGGGCCCTTTGGACAACGTCCTGACTTTC
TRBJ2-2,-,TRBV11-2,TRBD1,CASRQTGGAGGELFF,TGTGCCAGCAGACAAACAGGGGGCGCAGGCGGGGAGCTGTTTTTT
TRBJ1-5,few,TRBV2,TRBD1,CASSEGQSPNQPQHF,TGTGCCAGCAGCGAGGGACAGAGCCCGAATCAGCCCCAGCATTTT
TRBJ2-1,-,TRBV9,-,CASSVVQAGEQFF,TGTGCCAGCAGCGTGGTCCAGGCGGGAGAGCAGTTCTTC
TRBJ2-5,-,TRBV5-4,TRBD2,CASSSQVAGGHIQETQYF,TGTGCCAGCAGCTCACAAGTAGCGGGGGGCCACATCCAAGAGACCCAGTACTTC
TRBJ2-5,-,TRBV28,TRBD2,CASSPGLAGGSKETQYF,TGTGCCAGCAGCCCGGGACTAGCGGGGGGGAGCAAAGAGACCCAGTACTTC
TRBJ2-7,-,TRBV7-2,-,CASSPPPMSYEQYF,TGTGCCAGCAGCCCCCCCCCGATGAGCTACGAGCAGTACTTC
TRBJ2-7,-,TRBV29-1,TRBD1,CSATDRDYEQYF,TGCAGCGCAACGGACAGGGACTACGAGCAGTACTTC
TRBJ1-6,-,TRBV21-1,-,CASSREDSYNSPLHF,TGTGCCAGCAGCAGAGAGGACTCCTATAATTCACCCCTCCACTTT
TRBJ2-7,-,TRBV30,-,CAWSSGQYEQYF,TGTGCCTGGAGTTCTGGACAGTACGAGCAGTACTTC
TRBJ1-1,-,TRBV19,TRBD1,CASSISQGAEAFF,TGTGCCAGTAGTATTTCCCAGGGGGCTGAAGCTTTCTTT
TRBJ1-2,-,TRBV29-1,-,CSVGGDHRNGYTF,TGCAGCGTGGGAGGAGATCACCGGAATGGCTACACCTTC
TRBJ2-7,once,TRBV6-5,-,CASSYDAGPTYEQYF,TGTGCCAGCAGTTACGACGCGGGGCCGACCTACGAGCAGTACTTC
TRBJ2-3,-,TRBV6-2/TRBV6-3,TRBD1,CASSLTNSQGAVTDTQYF,TGTGCCAGCAGTCTAACCAACTCACAGGGGGCGGTGACAGATACGCAGTATTTT
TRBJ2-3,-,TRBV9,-,CASSVDGGAGRGTQYF,TGTGCCAGCAGCGTAGACGGGGGCGCAGGGAGGGGTACGCAGTATTTT
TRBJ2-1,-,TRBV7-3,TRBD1,CASSPGTGSHEQFF,TGTGCCAGCAGCCCCGGGACAGGGAGCCATGAGCAGTTCTTC
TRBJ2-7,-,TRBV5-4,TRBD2,CASTQIGLAGGYEQYF,TGTGCCAGCACCCAAATCGGACTAGCGGGGGGCTACGAGCAGTACTTC
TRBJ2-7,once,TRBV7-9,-,CASSLVGGPSYEQYF,TGTGCCAGCAGCCTCGTGGGGGGACCCTCCTACGAGCAGTACTTC
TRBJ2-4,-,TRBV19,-,CASSIYVGPAKNIQYF,TGTGCCAGTAGTATATATGTGGGCCCAGCCAAAAACATTCAGTACTTC
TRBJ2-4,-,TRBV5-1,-,CASSTGENIQYF,TGCGCCAGCAGCACCGGAGAAAACATTCAGTACTTC
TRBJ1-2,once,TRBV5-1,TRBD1,CASSPTGTGGHYGYTF,TGCGCCAGCAGCCCAACCGGGACAGGGGGTCACTATGGCTACACCTTC
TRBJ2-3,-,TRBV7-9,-,CASSLGGGRVTDTQYF,TGTGCCAGCAGCTTAGGAGGGGGAAGGGTCACAGATACGCAGTATTTT
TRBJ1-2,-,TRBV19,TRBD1,CASRPGQGARGYTF,TGTGCCAGTCGACCGGGACAGGGGGCGCGGGGCTACACCTTC
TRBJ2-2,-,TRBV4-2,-,CASSQEGGVFAGELFF,TGTGCCAGCAGCCAAGAAGGGGGGGTATTTGCCGGGGAGCTGTTTTTT
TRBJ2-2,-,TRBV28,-,CASSLRLFHSKNTGELFF,TGTGCCAGCAGTTTACGACTCTTCCATTCAAAGAACACCGGGGAGCTGTTTTTT
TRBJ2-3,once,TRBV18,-,CASSAGDTDTQYF,TGTGCCAGCTCAGCCGGGGATACAGATACGCAGTATTTT
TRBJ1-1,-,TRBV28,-,CASPMNTEAFF,TGTGCCAGCCCAATGAACACTGAAGCTTTCTTT
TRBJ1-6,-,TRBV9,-,CASSPRGESSYNSPLHF,TGTGCCAGCAGCCCCCGGGGGGAAAGCTCCTATAATTCACCCCTCCACTTT
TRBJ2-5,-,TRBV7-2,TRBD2,CASSSGLAGYQETQYF,TGTGCCAGCAGCTCGGGACTAGCGGGGTACCAAGAGACCCAGTACTTC
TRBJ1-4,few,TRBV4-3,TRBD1,CASSHRRGRTNEKLFF,TGCGCCAGCAGCCACAGAAGGGGGCGCACTAATGAAAAACTGTTTTTT
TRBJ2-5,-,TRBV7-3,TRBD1,CASSQTGPGETQYF,TGTGCCAGCAGCCAGACAGGGCCTGGGGAGACCCAGTACTTC
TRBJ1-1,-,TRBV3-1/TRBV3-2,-,CASADVGGKSTEAFF,TGTGCCAGCGCCGACGTCGGGGGGAAGAGCACTGAAGCTTTCTTT
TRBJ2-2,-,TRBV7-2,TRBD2,CASSISGGATGELFF,TGTGCCAGCAGTATCAGCGGGGGAGCGACCGGGGAGCTGTTTTTT